A single sample is the source of the 2 T cell receptor beta chains below, sequenced in a study of T cell responses to AZD1222 COVID-19 vaccine. Profiled with immunoSEQ multiplex PCR; TCRdb holds only in-frame clones, not every one. This sample has approximately 130,000 clones, with 93% found just once. Here the sequenced sample was peripheral blood, taken on day 0 of AZD1222 vaccination. The receptor set was obtained from an adult in good health.

The V gene is TRBV15, the J gene TRBJ2-4, with 11 bases identical to TRBD2. Germline-derived CDR1 and CDR2 are LNHNV and YYDKDF (reference sequence). Germline trimming cut 8 bases from V and 7 bases from J; bases unmatched to any gene: 16. This CDR3 is built from 17 residues. The CDR3 sequence is CATQRRGSGRAYNIQYF. As DNA, the CDR3 is TGTGCCACCCAAAGGAGGGGTAGCGGGAGGGCGTACAACATTCAGTACTTC.

The chain joins TRBV9 to TRBJ2-2; D not resolved. The CDR3 extends over 14 amino acids. The V gene's germline CDR1 is SGDLS and CDR2 YYNGEE. V gave up 6 bases and J gave up 7 bases, with 16 bases separating them. The CDR3: CASTPSDGHGELFF. Here the CDR3 DNA reads TGTGCCAGCACCCCGTCGGACGGGCACGGGGAGCTGTTTTTT.